The rows below give T cell receptor beta chains drawn from one sample of a study of Ad26.COV2.S vaccination and SARS-CoV-2 variants. The table came from immunoSEQ multiplex PCR; TCRdb's copy has only in-frame clones and leaves some out. This sample has hundreds of thousands of clones, with 92% found just once. The material was peripheral blood, obtained in a trial of Ad26.COV2.S vaccine versus placebo. These receptors originate from a person between 18 and 60 years old who received the Ad26.COV2.S COVID-19 vaccine or a placebo. Both conserved end residues are part of each CDR3. The D gene is left open where the match is weak. Rows may omit the clone size; those that give it use once, few, many or a size class.

NA	TRBJ2-1	NA	TRBV15	TGTGCCACCGCCGAGGGGTCCTACAATGAGCAGTTCTTC	CATAEGSYNEQFF
NA	TRBJ1-1	NA	TRBV10-2	TGCGCCAGCAGTGGTGGGAACACTGAAGCTTTCTTT	CASSGGNTEAFF
NA	TRBJ2-3	NA	TRBV6-5	TGTGCCAGTGAGGGGGGGGGCTCAGATACGCAGTATTTT	CASEGGGSDTQYF
NA	TRBJ1-2	TRBD1	TRBV2	TGTGCCAGCAGGACACAGGGACAGGCACCCAGGGATGGCTACACCTTC	CASRTQGQAPRDGYTF
few	TRBJ1-3	NA	TRBV6-2/TRBV6-3	TGTGCCAGCAGTACTTTTCGAAGCTCTGGAAACACCATATATTTT	CASSTFRSSGNTIYF
NA	TRBJ1-2	NA	TRBV9	TGTGCCAGCAGCGTAGCGGCATTAACCACCTATGGCTACACCTTC	CASSVAALTTYGYTF
NA	TRBJ2-1	TRBD1	TRBV18	TGTGCCAGCTCACCACCCGGGACAGGGGGCTTTAGAGAGCAGTTCTTC	CASSPPGTGGFREQFF
NA	TRBJ1-2	TRBD1	TRBV12-3/TRBV12-4	TGTGCCAGCAGGACAGGGTTGGGCTACACCTTC	CASRTGLGYTF
NA	TRBJ1-6	NA	TRBV18	TGTGCCAGCTCACCAAGGTTGGAGAATTCACCCCTCCACTTT	CASSPRLENSPLHF
NA	TRBJ2-7	NA	TRBV5-4	TGTGCCAGCAGCTTGGAATTAAGTCACGAGCAGTACTTC	CASSLELSHEQYF
NA	TRBJ2-7	TRBD1	TRBV12-3/TRBV12-4	TGTGCCAGCAGTCCCCGGACAGGGAACGAGCAGTACTTC	CASSPRTGNEQYF
NA	TRBJ1-5	NA	TRBV12-3/TRBV12-4	TGTGCCAGCAGTTTGCAGGTTGAGCAGCCCCAGCATTTT	CASSLQVEQPQHF
NA	TRBJ2-7	NA	TRBV4-1	TGCGCCAGCAGCCAAGAATGGCAGGGGCGGATCTACGAGCAGTACTTC	CASSQEWQGRIYEQYF
NA	TRBJ1-4	NA	TRBV6-5	TGTGCCAGCAGTTACTCAGGGGGAACTAATGAAAAACTGTTTTTT	CASSYSGGTNEKLFF
NA	TRBJ2-1	TRBD2	TRBV5-6	TGTGCCAGCTGCCGTGGACTAGCCGTCAATGAGCAGTTCTTC	CASCRGLAVNEQFF
NA	TRBJ1-2	NA	TRBV12-2	TGTGCAAGTCGCCTAACGGGACACCTTGGATATGGCTACACCTTC	CASRLTGHLGYGYTF
NA	TRBJ1-1	TRBD1	TRBV4-1	TGCGCCAGCAGCGATTGGGACAGGGAGGGGACTGAAGCTTTCTTT	CASSDWDREGTEAFF
NA	TRBJ2-5	NA	TRBV30	TGTGCCTGGAGTTTTTTAACAGAGACCCAGTACTTC	CAWSFLTETQYF
once	TRBJ2-5	TRBD1	TRBV7-2	TGTGCCAGCAGCTTAGGACAGGGCCAAGAGACCCAGTACTTC	CASSLGQGQETQYF
NA	TRBJ2-1	NA	TRBV19	TGTGCCAGTAGGCAGGAGGCCCCCTCCTACAATGAGCAGTTCTTC	CASRQEAPSYNEQFF
NA	TRBJ1-2	TRBD1	TRBV29-1	TGCAGCGTCACATCCCGCCCGGGACAGGGCAAAGTTAACTATGGCTACACCTTC	CSVTSRPGQGKVNYGYTF
NA	TRBJ1-5	NA	TRBV27	TGTGCCAGCAGTTTTCGGGGGGATCAGCCCCAGCATTTT	CASSFRGDQPQHF
NA	TRBJ2-3	TRBD1	TRBV29-1	TGCAGCGTTGAACAGGGGGCTAGCACAGATACGCAGTATTTT	CSVEQGASTDTQYF
NA	TRBJ1-6	NA	TRBV6-5	TGTGCCAGCAGTTTTGGGGATAGGAATTCACCCCTCCACTTT	CASSFGDRNSPLHF
NA	TRBJ2-7	TRBD2	TRBV18	TGTGCCAGCTCACCACGGACTAGCGGGCAAACCTACGAGCAGTACTTC	CASSPRTSGQTYEQYF
once	TRBJ1-4	TRBD1	TRBV25-1	TGTGCCAGCAGTGGCGGGACAGGGCGGGTTGATGAAAAACTGTTTTTT	CASSGGTGRVDEKLFF
NA	TRBJ2-5	TRBD1	TRBV6-1	TGTGCCAGCAGTGAAGGATTCGGGACAGAGGAGACCCAGTACTTC	CASSEGFGTEETQYF
NA	TRBJ1-2	NA	TRBV7-2	TGTGCCAGCAGCTTAGAGGGAAAGGGTGGCTACACCTTC	CASSLEGKGGYTF
NA	TRBJ2-7	NA	TRBV5-1	TGCGCCAGCAGGTATCTTCACGAGCAGTACTTC	CASRYLHEQYF
few	TRBJ1-1	NA	TRBV28	TGTGCCAGCAAGTATAGGAACACTGAAGCTTTCTTT	CASKYRNTEAFF
NA	TRBJ1-5	NA	TRBV18	TGTGCCAGCTCACCCTCGGGACTCCCTTATAGCAATCAGCCCCAGCATTTT	CASSPSGLPYSNQPQHF
NA	TRBJ1-2	NA	TRBV12-3/TRBV12-4	TGTGCCAGCAGGGACAGTAACTATGGCTACACCTTC	CASRDSNYGYTF
NA	TRBJ1-2	TRBD1	TRBV6-5	TGTGCCAGCAGTCAGACCCAGGGGGCGCCGGGCTACACCTTC	CASSQTQGAPGYTF
NA	TRBJ2-1	NA	TRBV11-2	TGTGCCAGCAGCCAGGCGGGAAATGAGCAGTTCTTC	CASSQAGNEQFF
few	TRBJ1-4	NA	TRBV5-4	TGTGCCAGCAGTATAGTCCCCAATGAAAAACTGTTTTTT	CASSIVPNEKLFF
NA	TRBJ2-5	TRBD1	TRBV6-5	TGTGCCAGCAGTTACCTGACAGGGGGAGAGACCCAGTACTTC	CASSYLTGGETQYF
NA	TRBJ1-2	NA	TRBV14	TGTGCCAGCAGCCAGGTGGGGCTTACCTGGGACTATGGCTACACCTTC	CASSQVGLTWDYGYTF
NA	TRBJ1-3	NA	TRBV3-1/TRBV3-2	TGTGCCAGCAGCCAAGCCGAAGTAAGGGGAAACACCATATATTTT	CASSQAEVRGNTIYF
NA	TRBJ1-5	NA	TRBV6-6	TGTGCCAGCAATGATCCTAATCAGCCCCAGCATTTT	CASNDPNQPQHF
once	TRBJ2-7	NA	TRBV4-3	TGCGCCAGCAGCCTAAACAGGGCGACCTCCTACGAGCAGTACTTC	CASSLNRATSYEQYF
NA	TRBJ2-7	NA	TRBV9	TGTGCCAGCAGCCCTGATACTGGGGGCGCCGGGGTCGAGCAGTACTTC	CASSPDTGGAGVEQYF
NA	TRBJ2-1	NA	TRBV21-1	TGTGCCAGCACCCCGAGCCTAACTGGACAGGGGCCCTACAATGAGCAGTTCTTC	CASTPSLTGQGPYNEQFF
NA	TRBJ2-7	TRBD1	TRBV27	TGTGCCAGCAGTGTTGGGACAGGTTTCAACGAGCAGTACTTC	CASSVGTGFNEQYF
few	TRBJ2-2	NA	TRBV12-3/TRBV12-4	TGTGCCGGTCCCGGGACTGACACCGGGGAGCTGTTTTTT	CAGPGTDTGELFF
NA	TRBJ2-2	TRBD1	TRBV19	TGTGCCAGTAGTATATTTTTGGGACAGAAGAACACCGGGGAGCTGTTTTTT	CASSIFLGQKNTGELFF
NA	TRBJ2-1	NA	TRBV6-2/TRBV6-3	TGTGCCAGCAGTTATGGGCGGGGAGGTCATGAGCAGTTCTTC	CASSYGRGGHEQFF
NA	TRBJ1-2	NA	TRBV9	TGTGCCAGCAGCGCAGTCGTCGGAGGGGCCTATGGCTACACCTTC	CASSAVVGGAYGYTF
once	TRBJ1-5	NA	TRBV28	TGTGCCAGCAGTTTTCTTAGCAATCAGCCCCAGCATTTT	CASSFLSNQPQHF
few	TRBJ1-2	NA	TRBV7-9	TGTGCCAGCAGCGACAAATCTGGCTACACCTTC	CASSDKSGYTF
NA	TRBJ2-2	NA	TRBV5-1	TGCGCCAGCCTGGTGGGCCCAAACACCGGGGAGCTGTTTTTT	CASLVGPNTGELFF
once	TRBJ1-2	TRBD1	TRBV3-1/TRBV3-2	TGTGCCAGCAGCCCCTATGCCCGACAGGGTGGCTACACCTTC	CASSPYARQGGYTF
NA	TRBJ1-2	NA	TRBV7-9	TGTGCCAGCAGCTTACCCGCAGGGGTTTATGGCTACACCTTC	CASSLPAGVYGYTF
NA	TRBJ1-1	TRBD1	TRBV7-2	TGTGCCAGCAGCTTAGAAGGGAAAGGAGAGGGGGCTTGGGGGTCTGAAGCTTTCTTT	CASSLEGKGEGAWGSEAFF
NA	TRBJ1-6	NA	TRBV5-8	TGTGCCAGCAGGAATACAGGGAGGGCAACCTATAATTCACCCCTCCACTTT	CASRNTGRATYNSPLHF
few	TRBJ1-5	NA	TRBV27	TGTGCCAGCAGGGGCCAAGGCCGCAATCAGCCCCAGCATTTT	CASRGQGRNQPQHF
NA	TRBJ1-5	NA	TRBV20-1	TGCAGTGCTAGTGGGACGACCAATCAGCCCCAGCATTTT	CSASGTTNQPQHF
NA	TRBJ1-5	TRBD1	TRBV19	TGTGCCAGTAGTATAAAAAGGACAGGGTGGGGACAGCCCCAGCATTTT	CASSIKRTGWGQPQHF
NA	TRBJ2-5	NA	TRBV5-1	TGCGCCAGCAGCTCCACGGGCCCCGTGGGGGAGACCCAGTACTTC	CASSSTGPVGETQYF
NA	TRBJ1-5	NA	TRBV28	TGTGCCAGCAGTTTTATGGGGGCAGGCCAGCCCCAGCATTTT	CASSFMGAGQPQHF